This TCR beta chain was sequenced in a study of T cell responses to AZD1222 COVID-19 vaccine. The CDR3 runs 15 residues. Between the trimmed V and J ends, which lost 0 bases and 7 bases, there was a span of 10 bases. CDR1 is MGHDK and CDR2 is SYGVNS in the germline V gene. Profiled with immunoSEQ multiplex PCR; TCRdb holds only in-frame clones, not every one. The sample yields more than 35,000 clones, approximately 86% seen once. The sample consisted of peripheral blood, taken on day 0 of AZD1222 vaccination. This chain connects TRBV25-1 to TRBJ1-6; no reliable D call. This sequence originates from an adult in good health. The CDR3 DNA follows: TGTGCCAGCAGTGAATATCGCGGCAGAAATTCACCCCTCCACTTT. It yields the protein CASSEYRGRNSPLHF.